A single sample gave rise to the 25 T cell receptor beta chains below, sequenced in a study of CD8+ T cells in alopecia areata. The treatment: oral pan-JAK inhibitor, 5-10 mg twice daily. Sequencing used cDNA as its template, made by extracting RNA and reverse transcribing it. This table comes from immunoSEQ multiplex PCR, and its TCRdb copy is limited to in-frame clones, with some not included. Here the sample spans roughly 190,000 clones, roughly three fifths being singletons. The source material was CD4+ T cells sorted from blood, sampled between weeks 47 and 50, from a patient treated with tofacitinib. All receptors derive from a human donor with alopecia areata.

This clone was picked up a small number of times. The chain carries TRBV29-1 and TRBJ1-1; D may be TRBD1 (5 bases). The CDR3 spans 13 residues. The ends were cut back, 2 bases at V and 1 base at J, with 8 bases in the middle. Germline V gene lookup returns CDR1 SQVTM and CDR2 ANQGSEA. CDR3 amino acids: CSVENRRNTEAFF. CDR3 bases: TGCAGCGTTGAAAACAGGAGGAACACTGAAGCTTTCTTT.

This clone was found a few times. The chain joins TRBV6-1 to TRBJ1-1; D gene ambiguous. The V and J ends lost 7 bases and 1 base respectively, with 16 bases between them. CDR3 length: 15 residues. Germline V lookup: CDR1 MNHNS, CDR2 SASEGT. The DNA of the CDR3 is TGTGCCAGCACAAAAACCGGAACTGGGAACACTGAAGCTTTCTTT. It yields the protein CASTKTGTGNTEAFF.

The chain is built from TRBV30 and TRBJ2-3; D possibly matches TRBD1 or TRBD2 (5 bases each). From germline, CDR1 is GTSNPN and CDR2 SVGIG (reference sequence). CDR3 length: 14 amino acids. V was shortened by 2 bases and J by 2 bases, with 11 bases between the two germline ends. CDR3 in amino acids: CAWSSGRSTDTQYF. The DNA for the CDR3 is TGTGCCTGGAGTTCGGGGCGGTCCACAGATACGCAGTATTTT.

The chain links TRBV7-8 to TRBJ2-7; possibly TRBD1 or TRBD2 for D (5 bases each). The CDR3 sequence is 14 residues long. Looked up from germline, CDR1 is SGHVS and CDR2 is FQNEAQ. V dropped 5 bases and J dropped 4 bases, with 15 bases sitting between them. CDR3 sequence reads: CASSDPRGGYEQYF. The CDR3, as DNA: TGTGCCAGCAGCGACCCACGGGGCGGATACGAGCAGTACTTC.

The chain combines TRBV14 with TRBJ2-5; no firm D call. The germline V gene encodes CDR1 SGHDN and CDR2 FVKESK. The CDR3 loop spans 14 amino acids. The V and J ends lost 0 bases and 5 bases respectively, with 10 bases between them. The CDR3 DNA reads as TGTGCCAGCAGCCAAGATACGGTGAGGGAGACCCAGTACTTC. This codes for CASSQDTVRETQYF.

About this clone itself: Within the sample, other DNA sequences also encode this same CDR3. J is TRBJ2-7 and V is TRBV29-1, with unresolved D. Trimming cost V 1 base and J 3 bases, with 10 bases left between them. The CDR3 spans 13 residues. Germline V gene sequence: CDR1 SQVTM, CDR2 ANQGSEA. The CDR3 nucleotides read TGCAGCGTTGAAGGACAAGGTAACTACGAGCAGTACTTC. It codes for CSVEGQGNYEQYF.

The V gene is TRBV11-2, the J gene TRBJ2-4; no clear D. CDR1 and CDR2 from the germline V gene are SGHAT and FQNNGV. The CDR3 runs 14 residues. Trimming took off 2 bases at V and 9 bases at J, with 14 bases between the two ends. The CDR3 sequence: CASSLTHRDAIQYF. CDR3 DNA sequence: TGTGCCAGCAGCTTAACCCACCGAGACGCCATTCAGTACTTC.

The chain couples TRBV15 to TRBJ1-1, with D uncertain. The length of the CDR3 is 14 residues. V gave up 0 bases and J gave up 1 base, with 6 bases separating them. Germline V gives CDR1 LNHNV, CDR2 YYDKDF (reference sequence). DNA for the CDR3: TGTGCCACCAGCAGAGATTGGGGGAACACTGAAGCTTTCTTT. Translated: CATSRDWGNTEAFF.

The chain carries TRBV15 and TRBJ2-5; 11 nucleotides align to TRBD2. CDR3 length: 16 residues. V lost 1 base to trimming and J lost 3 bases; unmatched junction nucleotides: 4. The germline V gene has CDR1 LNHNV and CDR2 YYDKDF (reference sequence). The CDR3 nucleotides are TGTGCCACCAGCAGAGGAGGACTAGCGGGTGAAGAGACCCAGTACTTC. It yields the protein CATSRGGLAGEETQYF.

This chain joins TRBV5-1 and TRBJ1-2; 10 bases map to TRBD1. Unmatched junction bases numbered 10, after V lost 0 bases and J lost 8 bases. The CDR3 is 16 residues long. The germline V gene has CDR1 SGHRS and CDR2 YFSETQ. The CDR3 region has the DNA TGCGCCAGCAGCTTGGGATTGAGGGGACAGGGGTACGGCTACACCTTC. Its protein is CASSLGLRGQGYGYTF.

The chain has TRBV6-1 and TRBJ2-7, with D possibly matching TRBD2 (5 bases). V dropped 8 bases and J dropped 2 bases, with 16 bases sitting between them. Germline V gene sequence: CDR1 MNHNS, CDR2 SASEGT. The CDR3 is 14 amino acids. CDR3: CASQRSDPAYEQYF. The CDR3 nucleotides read TGTGCCAGCCAGCGGTCGGACCCGGCCTACGAGCAGTACTTC.

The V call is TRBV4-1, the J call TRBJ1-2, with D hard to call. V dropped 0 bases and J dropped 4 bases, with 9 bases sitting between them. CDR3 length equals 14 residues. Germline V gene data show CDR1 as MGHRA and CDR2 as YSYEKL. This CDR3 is CASSQDLNSYGYTF. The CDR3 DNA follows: TGCGCCAGCAGCCAAGATTTAAACAGCTATGGCTACACCTTC.

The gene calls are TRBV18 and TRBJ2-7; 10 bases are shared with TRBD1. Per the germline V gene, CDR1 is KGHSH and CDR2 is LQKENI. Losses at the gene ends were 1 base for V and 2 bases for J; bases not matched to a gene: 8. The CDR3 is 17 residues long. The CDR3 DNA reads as TGTGCCAGCTCACCACGGCCAGTGGGACAGGGGACCTACGAGCAGTACTTC. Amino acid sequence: CASSPRPVGQGTYEQYF.

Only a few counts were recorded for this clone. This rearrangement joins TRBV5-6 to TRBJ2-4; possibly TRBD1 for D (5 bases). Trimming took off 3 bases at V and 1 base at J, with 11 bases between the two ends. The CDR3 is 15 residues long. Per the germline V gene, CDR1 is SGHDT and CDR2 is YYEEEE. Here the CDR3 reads CASSSRDLAKNIQYF. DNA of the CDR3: TGTGCCAGCAGCTCCAGGGATCTTGCCAAAAACATTCAGTACTTC.

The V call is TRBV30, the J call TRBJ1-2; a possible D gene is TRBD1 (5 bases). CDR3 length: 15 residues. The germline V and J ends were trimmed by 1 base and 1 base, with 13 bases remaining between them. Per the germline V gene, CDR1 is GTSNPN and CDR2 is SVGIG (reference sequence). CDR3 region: CAWSARDGVNYGYTF. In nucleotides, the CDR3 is TGTGCCTGGAGTGCCCGGGACGGCGTTAACTATGGCTACACCTTC.

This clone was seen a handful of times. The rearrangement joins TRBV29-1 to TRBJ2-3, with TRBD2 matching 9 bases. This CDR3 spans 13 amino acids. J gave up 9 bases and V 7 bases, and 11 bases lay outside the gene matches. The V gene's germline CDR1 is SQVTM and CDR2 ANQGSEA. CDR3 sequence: CSAGPSSGETQYF. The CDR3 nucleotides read TGCAGCGCGGGTCCATCTAGCGGGGAAACGCAGTATTTT.

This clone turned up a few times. CDR3 DNA sequence: TGTGCCAGCAGGATCCGGGGGTACGATAATTCACCCCTCCACTTT. It specifies CASRIRGYDNSPLHF. The chain uses TRBV6-5 and TRBJ1-6; D perhaps matches TRBD1 (5 bases). The V gene lost 6 bases and the J gene lost 5 bases, with 14 bases spanning the gap. CDR3 length: 15 amino acids. Germline CDR1 reads MNHEY; CDR2 reads SVGAGI.

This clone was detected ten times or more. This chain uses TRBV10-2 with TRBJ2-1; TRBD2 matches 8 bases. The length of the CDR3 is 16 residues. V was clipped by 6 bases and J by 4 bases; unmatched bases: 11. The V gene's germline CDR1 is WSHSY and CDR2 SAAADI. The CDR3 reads CASRDRGSGAYNEQFF. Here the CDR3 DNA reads TGCGCCAGCAGGGATAGGGGTAGCGGGGCTTACAATGAGCAGTTCTTC.

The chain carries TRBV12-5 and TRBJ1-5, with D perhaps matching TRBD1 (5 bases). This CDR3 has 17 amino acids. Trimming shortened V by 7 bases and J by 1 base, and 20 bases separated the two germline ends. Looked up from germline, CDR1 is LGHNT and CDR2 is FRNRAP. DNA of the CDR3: TGTGCTAGTGCCGACCGACCCAGGGCCAGGAGCAATCAGCCCCAGCATTTT. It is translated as CASADRPRARSNQPQHF.

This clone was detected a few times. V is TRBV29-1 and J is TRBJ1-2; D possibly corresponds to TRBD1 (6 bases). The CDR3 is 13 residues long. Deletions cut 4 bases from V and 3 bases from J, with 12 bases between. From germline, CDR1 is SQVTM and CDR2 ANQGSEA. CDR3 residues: CSVGRGAHYGYTF. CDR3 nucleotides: TGCAGCGTTGGCAGGGGCGCACACTATGGCTACACCTTC.

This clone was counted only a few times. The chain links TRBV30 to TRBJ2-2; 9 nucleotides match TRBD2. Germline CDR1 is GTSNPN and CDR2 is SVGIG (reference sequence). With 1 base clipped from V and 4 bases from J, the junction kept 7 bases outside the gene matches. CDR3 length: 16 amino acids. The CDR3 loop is CAWSERGAHLTGELFF. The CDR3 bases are TGTGCCTGGAGTGAGCGGGGGGCCCACCTCACCGGGGAGCTGTTTTTT.

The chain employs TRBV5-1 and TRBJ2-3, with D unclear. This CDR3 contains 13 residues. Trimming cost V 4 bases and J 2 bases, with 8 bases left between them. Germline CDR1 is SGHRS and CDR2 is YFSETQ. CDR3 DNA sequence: TGCGCCAGCAGCCCCGGGCCCACAGATACGCAGTATTTT. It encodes CASSPGPTDTQYF.

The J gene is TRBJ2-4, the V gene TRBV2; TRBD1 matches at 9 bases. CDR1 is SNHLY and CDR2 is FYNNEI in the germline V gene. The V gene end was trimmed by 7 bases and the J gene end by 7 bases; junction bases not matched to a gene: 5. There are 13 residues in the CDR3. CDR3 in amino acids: CASTLGQGNIQYF. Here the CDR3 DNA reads TGTGCCAGCACCCTCGGACAGGGGAACATTCAGTACTTC. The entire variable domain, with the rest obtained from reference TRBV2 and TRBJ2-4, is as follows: EPEVTQTPSHQVTQMGQEVILRCVPISNHLYFYWYRQILGQKVEFLVSFYNNEISEKSEIFDDQFSVERPDGSNFTLKIRSTKLEDSAMYFCASTLGQGNIQYFGAGTRLSVL.

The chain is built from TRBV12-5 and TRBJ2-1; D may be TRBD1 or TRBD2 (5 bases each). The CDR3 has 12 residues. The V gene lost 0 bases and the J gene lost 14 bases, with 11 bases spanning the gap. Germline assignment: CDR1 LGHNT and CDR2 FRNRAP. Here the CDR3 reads CASGLVLGEKFF. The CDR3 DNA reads TGTGCTAGTGGTTTGGTATTGGGGGAAAAGTTCTTC.

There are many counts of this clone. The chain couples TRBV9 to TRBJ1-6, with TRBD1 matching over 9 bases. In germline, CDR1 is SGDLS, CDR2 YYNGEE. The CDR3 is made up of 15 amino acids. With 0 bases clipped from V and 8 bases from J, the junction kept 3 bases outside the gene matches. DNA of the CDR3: TGTGCCAGCAGCGTAGGCGGACAGGGGTATTCACCCCTCCACTTT. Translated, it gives CASSVGGQGYSPLHF.